This T cell receptor (beta chain) was sequenced during a study of cytomegalovirus exposure and HLA in healthy donors. About the research overall: A previous analysis identified approximately 110 million unique TCR beta sequences derived from approximately 190 million T cells. Study-level results: In an earlier analysis, in some 600 donors, most V segments appeared productive either ~87% or ~30% of the time.

Use of 60 Vbeta and 13 Jbeta primers characterized the PCR. Clones were read by immunoSEQ multiplex PCR, and TCRdb kept only the in-frame ones, dropping some. Of around 150,000 clones in the sample, 50% to 75% were seen once. This CDR3 is built from 15 residues. The V gene's germline CDR1 is SNHLY and CDR2 FYNNEI. Trimming stripped 5 bases from V and 2 bases from J, with 15 bases between. Nominal health characterized the donors when sampled, though unrecorded immune exposures were likely. A note on this clone: Its target is not known.

The chain is built from TRBV2 and TRBJ1-2; D uncertain. Sequencing input: PBMCs. The receptor was derived from a woman between 25 and 40 years old in good health and CMV-seropositive. The CDR3 region has the DNA TGTGCCAGCAGTCCCGGAGTTAGGTGGAACTATGGCTACACCTTC. Its translation is CASSPGVRWNYGYTF.